Below are 16 T cell receptor beta chains sequenced from a single sample in a study of blood T cell repertoires in COVID-19. The protocol was immunoSEQ multiplex PCR, while the TCRdb copy is restricted to in-frame clones and leaves out a portion. The sample yields about 140,000 clones, roughly 79% seen once. Sequencing input: peripheral blood. These receptors all come from a human donor in a cohort sampled during active COVID-19.

CDR3 residues: CASSSPANSGANVLTF. The CDR3 DNA follows: TGTGCCAGCAGCTCCCCAGCGAACTCTGGGGCCAACGTCCTGACTTTC. V gene TRBV5-6 combines with J gene TRBJ2-6; D is uncertain. V was shortened by 3 bases and J by 0 bases, with 10 bases between the two germline ends. CDR1 SGHDT and CDR2 YYEEEE come from the germline V gene. This CDR3 is 16 amino acids long.

Here the CDR3 DNA reads TGCAGTGCTAGTGGGGTGGGGCAGGGGGCAAGGTATGGCTACACCTTC. Amino acid sequence: CSASGVGQGARYGYTF. The chain couples TRBV20-1 to TRBJ1-2; TRBD1 matches at 8 bases. The V and J ends lost 3 bases and 5 bases, in that order; junction bases with no gene match: 14. In germline, CDR1 is DFQATT, CDR2 SNEGSKA (reference sequence). The CDR3 loop spans 16 amino acids.

This clone was observed a handful of times. This chain joins TRBV6-5 and TRBJ1-2; 7 bases agree with TRBD1. The germline V gene encodes CDR1 MNHEY and CDR2 SVGAGI. The J segment lost 0 bases and the V segment lost 6 bases, leaving 4 bases of the junction unmatched. The CDR3 length is 14 residues. The CDR3 spells CASRDQGANYGYTF. The CDR3 DNA reads as TGTGCCAGCAGGGATCAGGGGGCTAACTATGGCTACACCTTC.

V is TRBV4-2 and J is TRBJ2-5; D ambiguous. The CDR3 has 12 residues. Trimming cost V 2 bases and J 3 bases, with 4 bases left between them. Looked up from germline, CDR1 is LGHNA and CDR2 is YNFKEQ. The CDR3 region is CASSQTEETQYF. CDR3 coding DNA: TGTGCCAGCAGCCAAACGGAAGAGACCCAGTACTTC.

The rearrangement links TRBV5-1 to TRBJ2-7; D is perhaps TRBD2 (5 bases). V gave up 3 bases and J gave up 3 bases, with 16 bases separating them. The CDR3 is made up of 15 amino acids. Germline V gives CDR1 SGHRS, CDR2 YFSETQ. CDR3 sequence: CASSSHPGSDYEQYF. The CDR3 DNA reads TGCGCCAGCAGCTCTCACCCGGGGTCCGACTACGAGCAGTACTTC.

The chain uses TRBV9 and TRBJ1-2, with TRBD1 identical over 7 bases. This CDR3 comprises 17 residues. V lost 0 bases and J lost 0; bases outside the gene matches: 8. Germline loops: CDR1 SGDLS, CDR2 YYNGEE. The CDR3 protein is CASSVVRGVPTNYGYTF. The CDR3 DNA is TGTGCCAGCAGCGTAGTCAGGGGGGTACCGACTAACTATGGCTACACCTTC. The variable domain in full, with the rest retrieved from reference TRBV9 and TRBJ1-2, is DSGVTQTPKHLITATGQRVTLRCSPRSGDLSVYWYQQSLDQGLQFLIQYYNGEERAKGNILERFSAQQFPDLHSELNLSSLELGDSALYFCASSVVRGVPTNYGYTFGSGTRLTVV.

There are a few counts of this clone. The chain has TRBV4-1 and TRBJ1-2; 7 bases line up with TRBD1. Germline V CDR1 and CDR2: MGHRA, YSYEKL. The trim removed 4 bases at V and 0 bases at J, leaving 8 bases unmatched. The CDR3 totals 16 residues. CDR3 sequence: CASSRPDRDPNYGYTF. CDR3 bases: TGCGCCAGCAGCCGCCCCGACAGGGATCCTAACTATGGCTACACCTTC.

The chain employs TRBV19 and TRBJ2-3; 11 bases agree with TRBD2. CDR3 size: 17 residues. Losses at the gene ends were 2 bases for V and 1 base for J; bases not matched to a gene: 5. Germline V gene data show CDR1 as LNHDA and CDR2 as SQIVND (reference sequence). The CDR3 DNA is TGTGCCAGTAGTATATCCCCGGGACTAGCGGGCACAGATACGCAGTATTTT. Its translation: CASSISPGLAGTDTQYF.

The chain couples TRBV19 to TRBJ1-4; D gene ambiguous. This CDR3 is 15 amino acids long. Germline CDR1 LNHDA, CDR2 SQIVND (reference sequence). V lost 2 bases to trimming and J lost 0 bases, with 7 bases between them. This chain's CDR3 is CASSIIGATNEKLFF. The CDR3 DNA follows: TGTGCCAGTAGTATAATCGGGGCAACTAATGAAAAACTGTTTTTT.

The chain couples TRBV9 to TRBJ2-1; tentative D call: TRBD1 (5 bases). Germline loops: CDR1 SGDLS, CDR2 YYNGEE. V was shortened by 0 bases and J by 2 bases, with 9 bases between the two germline ends. CDR3 length: 15 residues. The chain's CDR3 is CASSVVAGPYNEQFF. CDR3 bases: TGTGCCAGCAGCGTAGTAGCAGGGCCCTACAATGAGCAGTTCTTC.

The V and J genes are TRBV7-9 and TRBJ2-6; D is perhaps TRBD1 (5 bases). V shed 2 bases and J shed 2 bases, with 10 bases lying between them. In germline, CDR1 is SEHNR, CDR2 FQNEAQ (reference sequence). This CDR3 contains 16 residues. Here the CDR3 reads CASSLPGQAGANVLTF. The CDR3 coding sequence is TGTGCCAGCAGCTTACCAGGGCAGGCTGGGGCCAACGTCCTGACTTTC.

The chain carries TRBV5-5 and TRBJ2-3; maybe TRBD1 (6 bases). V shed 3 bases and J shed 1 base, with 12 bases lying between them. There are 15 residues in the CDR3. Germline-derived CDR1 and CDR2 are SGHKS and YYEKEE (reference sequence). CDR3 sequence: CASSWTVFGTDTQYF. CDR3 sequence (DNA): TGTGCCAGCAGCTGGACAGTTTTTGGCACAGATACGCAGTATTTT.

The rearrangement links TRBV6-1 to TRBJ2-1; 10 positions match TRBD1. This CDR3 has 14 residues. The germline V gene has CDR1 MNHNS and CDR2 SASEGT. Trimming removed 7 bases from V and 11 bases from J; junction bases left unmatched: 11. The CDR3 here is CASTWDRGRSKQFF. The CDR3 DNA reads as TGTGCCAGCACATGGGACAGGGGCCGTTCTAAGCAGTTCTTC.

V is TRBV19 and J is TRBJ2-3, with 8 nucleotides matching TRBD2. Looked up from germline, CDR1 is LNHDA and CDR2 is SQIVND (reference sequence). V gave up 2 bases and J gave up 2 bases; unmatched junction bases: 3. This CDR3 has 15 amino acids. CDR3 DNA: TGTGCCAGTAGTATAAGCGGGAGTGTCACAGATACGCAGTATTTT. Its protein product is CASSISGSVTDTQYF.

The rearrangement uses TRBV5-4 and TRBJ2-7; D might be TRBD2 (6 bases). The CDR3 has 15 residues. Looked up from germline, CDR1 is SGHNT and CDR2 is YYREEE (reference sequence). V was trimmed by 0 bases and J by 6 bases, leaving 16 bases between them. The CDR3 is CASSLAASAGPEQYF. CDR3 DNA sequence: TGTGCCAGCAGCTTGGCCGCTAGCGCCGGTCCCGAGCAGTACTTC.

The chain is built from TRBV28 and TRBJ1-5, with D unclear. Germline V gene lookup returns CDR1 MDHEN and CDR2 SYDVKM. The CDR3 totals 16 residues. Deletions cut 6 bases from V and 4 bases from J, with 19 bases between. The CDR3 bases are TGTGCCAGCAGCTCCCTGATATGGAGTCGGAATCAGCCCCAGCATTTT. Its translation is CASSSLIWSRNQPQHF.